One and the same sample provided the 30 T cell receptor beta chains below, sequenced in a study of blood T cells in healthy people across ages. A second PCR, run for about 7 to 11 cycles, used a sample-barcoded 5' primer plus a J-beta primer mix. A single record per CDR3 protein comes from TCRdb applying MiXCR to the 5' RACE reads. The table lists 1.5 million to 2 million distinct CDR3 sequences, under 30% of them singletons, with 6.5% to 8.5% in the top ten. The specimen sequenced was blood. These TCRs come from a woman in her twenties or thirties in good health.

The rearrangement links TRBV28 to TRBJ2-5; no firm D call. Trimming removed 3 bases from V and 2 bases from J, with 16 bases in between. CDR1 and CDR2 (germline): MDHEN, SYDVKM. The CDR3 covers 16 residues. Written as DNA, the CDR3 is TGTGCCAGCAGTTTTTTTGGGGTGGGTGGGCAAGAGACCCAGTACTTC. It specifies CASSFFGVGGQETQYF. Full variable domain (remainder filled in from reference TRBV28 and TRBJ2-5): DVKVTQSSRYLVKRTGEKVFLECVQDMDHENMFWYRQDPGLGLRLIYFSYDVKMKEKGDIPEGYSVSREKKERFSLILESASTNQTSMYLCASSFFGVGGQETQYFGPGTRLLVL.

V and J are TRBV6-6 and TRBJ1-1; D gene uncertain. The CDR3 is made up of 11 amino acids. V was pared by 2 bases and J by 10 bases, with 8 bases between. From germline, CDR1 is MNHNY and CDR2 SVGAGI (reference sequence). The CDR3 nucleotides read TGTGCCAGCAGTTACAGGGATGCAGCTTTCTTT. Encoded protein: CASSYRDAAFF.

The chain joins TRBV7-9 to TRBJ1-2, with TRBD1 matching over 7 bases. The germline gives CDR1 SEHNR, CDR2 FQNEAQ (reference sequence). Trimming took 2 bases from V and 6 from J; bases not matched to a gene: 9. The CDR3 covers 15 residues. The DNA for the CDR3 is TGTGCCAGCAGCTTATGGGACAGTAGGTTCGATGGCTACACCTTC. Residues: CASSLWDSRFDGYTF.

Comment on this clonotype: A single base separates this from a much larger clone, so it may be a read error. The chain is built from TRBV4-1 and TRBJ2-7; D might be TRBD1 (6 bases). V was trimmed by 1 base and J by 4 bases, leaving 20 bases between them. CDR1 and CDR2 (germline): MGHRA, YSYEKL. CDR3 size: 17 residues. The DNA of the CDR3 is TGCGCCAGCAGCCAAGGATTTTGGACAGTTAAGAGTTACGAGCAGTACTTC. It encodes CASSQGFWTVKSYEQYF.

Only a few counts were recorded for this clonotype. The rearrangement uses TRBV12-3 or TRBV12-4 and TRBJ1-1; D not certain. Between the trimmed V and J ends, which lost 7 bases and 6 bases, there was a span of 15 bases. The CDR3 covers 13 residues. As DNA, the CDR3 is TGTGCCAGCACCCTGGACGTTCGTGCTGAAGCTTTCTTT. The encoded protein is CASTLDVRAEAFF.

This rearrangement joins TRBV27 to TRBJ2-3; D might be TRBD1 (6 bases). The CDR3 has 16 amino acids. Looked up from germline, CDR1 is MNHEY and CDR2 is SMNVEV (reference sequence). V dropped 3 bases and J dropped 0 bases, with 13 bases sitting between them. CDR3 coding DNA: TGTGCCAGCAGTTTCAGGGGCCCGTCTAGCACAGATACGCAGTATTTT. Translated: CASSFRGPSSTDTQYF.

This clonotype showed up just a few times. The CDR3 nucleotides read TGCAGTGCCTTAGGGGTGAGCTCCTACAATGAGCAGTTCTTC. Amino acids: CSALGVSSYNEQFF. V gene TRBV20-1 combines with J gene TRBJ2-1, with a possible D match to TRBD1 (5 bases). Germline V gives CDR1 DFQATT, CDR2 SNEGSKA (reference sequence). This CDR3 is built from 14 residues. V dropped 6 bases and J dropped 0 bases, with 12 bases sitting between them.

The rearrangement uses TRBV7-9 and TRBJ2-5; D not resolved. The V end lost 5 bases, the J end lost 2 bases, and 15 bases lay between the germline ends. The CDR3 runs to 15 residues. Germline values: CDR1 SEHNR, CDR2 FQNEAQ (reference sequence). The DNA for the CDR3 is TGTGCCAGCAGCCTAAGATCTACCGCTCAAGAGACCCAGTACTTC. Translation gives CASSLRSTAQETQYF.

This clonotype was counted at least ten times. The chain joins TRBV20-1 to TRBJ2-1; perhaps TRBD2 as D (5 bases). The V gene lost 1 base and the J gene lost 2 bases, with 6 bases spanning the gap. This CDR3 has 13 residues. Germline V gives CDR1 DFQATT, CDR2 SNEGSKA (reference sequence). The CDR3 DNA reads as TGCAGTGCTAGAGCGGGAACCTACAATGAGCAGTTCTTC. This codes for CSARAGTYNEQFF.

The table lists this clonotype with many counts. V gene TRBV20-1 combines with J gene TRBJ2-4, with 12 nucleotides matching TRBD2. The germline V gene has CDR1 DFQATT and CDR2 SNEGSKA (reference sequence). The CDR3 is 15 amino acids. Trimming removed 6 bases from V and 5 bases from J; junction bases left unmatched: 8. CDR3 nucleotides: TGCAGTGCCCAGGGCGCTAGCGGGGGGGAAAACATTCAGTACTTC. This translates into CSAQGASGGENIQYF.

This clonotype has a handful of counts. CDR3 region: CASSQIAGGLQETQYF. The CDR3, as DNA: TGTGCCAGCAGCCAAATAGCGGGGGGACTTCAAGAGACCCAGTACTTC. The chain recombines TRBV14 with TRBJ2-5; 10 bases match TRBD2. In germline, CDR1 is SGHDN, CDR2 FVKESK. The CDR3 has 16 residues. Trimming removed 2 bases from V and 2 bases from J; junction bases left unmatched: 5.

This clonotype appeared a single time. The rearrangement uses TRBV20-1 and TRBJ2-1; 7 positions agree with TRBD2. After removal of 0 bases from V and 13 bases from J, the junction contained 9 bases not matched to a gene. The CDR3 totals 13 residues. Germline CDR1 DFQATT, CDR2 SNEGSKA (reference sequence). The CDR3 loop is CSARDTTGGGQFF. The CDR3 DNA reads TGCAGTGCTAGAGATACGACGGGAGGCGGTCAGTTCTTC.

Here the CDR3 reads CASREGLAGGADTQYF. As DNA, the CDR3 is TGCGCCAGCAGGGAGGGGCTAGCGGGAGGAGCAGATACGCAGTATTTT. The chain couples TRBV5-1 to TRBJ2-3; the match to TRBD2 covers 11 bases. CDR3 length: 16 residues. In germline, CDR1 is SGHRS, CDR2 YFSETQ. J was trimmed by 4 bases and V by 5 bases; bases with no gene match: 9.

The chain recombines TRBV20-1 with TRBJ2-1; TRBD2 aligns across 8 bases. CDR1 is DFQATT and CDR2 is SNEGSKA in the germline V gene (reference sequence). The CDR3 sequence is 16 residues long. V shed 0 bases and J 6 bases; nucleotides not matched to a gene: 10. The CDR3 DNA is TGCAGTGCTAGAGATCAGGGGCGGGAGGTTCGCAATGAGCAGTTCTTC. Its translation: CSARDQGREVRNEQFF.

This clonotype turned up a few times. The rearrangement links TRBV10-1 to TRBJ2-1; no definite D call. Germline loops: CDR1 WNHNN, CDR2 SYGVQD (reference sequence). This CDR3 region has 11 residues. The V and J ends lost 8 bases and 7 bases respectively, with 9 bases between them. The chain's CDR3 is CASCPLNEQFF. The CDR3 DNA sequence: TGCGCCAGCTGTCCCCTAAATGAGCAGTTCTTC.

Turning to this clonotype: This sequence may be a read error, since a much larger clone differs from it by one base. J is TRBJ2-7 and V is TRBV27; 8 bases agree with TRBD1. With 7 bases clipped from V and 0 bases from J, the junction kept 8 bases outside the gene matches. CDR1 MNHEY and CDR2 SMNVEV come from the germline V gene (reference sequence). CDR3 length: 15 amino acids. CDR3 amino acids: CASTPRGRFSYEQYF. The CDR3 DNA reads TGTGCCAGCACGCCCAGGGGGCGGTTCTCCTACGAGCAGTACTTC.

Only a few counts were recorded for this clonotype. This chain uses TRBV18 with TRBJ2-4; D is uncertain. This CDR3 has 14 amino acids. Trimming took off 2 bases at V and 7 bases at J, with 12 bases between the two ends. CDR1 is KGHSH and CDR2 is LQKENI in the germline V gene. CDR3 protein: CASSPDKSNNIQYF. CDR3 coding DNA: TGTGCCAGCTCACCAGACAAATCTAATAACATTCAGTACTTC.

This chain uses TRBV2 with TRBJ2-7, with D uncertain. With 8 bases removed from V and 0 bases from J, the gap between germline ends came to 11 bases. The CDR3 has 13 amino acids. Germline V gives CDR1 SNHLY, CDR2 FYNNEI. The CDR3 spells CASVALSSYEQYF. Written as DNA, the CDR3 is TGTGCCAGCGTCGCTTTAAGCTCCTACGAGCAGTACTTC.

With regard to this clonotype: This may come from a read error, since a much larger clone is one base off. CDR3 in DNA: TGTGCCAGCAGGCCCTCGGGCGGGCGGTACAATGAGCAGTACTTC. It specifies CASRPSGGRYNEQYF. J is TRBJ2-7 and V is TRBV6-2 or TRBV6-3; possible D gene TRBD2, 5 bases. Germline V gene lookup returns CDR1 MNHEY and CDR2 SVGEGT. Trimming stripped 6 bases from V and 7 bases from J, with 22 bases between. This CDR3 is 15 amino acids long.

This clonotype was observed a few times. The chain joins TRBV5-1 to TRBJ2-7; D uncertain. Deletions cut 5 bases from V and 5 bases from J, with 14 bases between. Germline assignment: CDR1 SGHRS and CDR2 YFSETQ. The CDR3 is made up of 13 amino acids. This chain's CDR3 is CASSRSSSDEQYF. Here the CDR3 DNA reads TGCGCCAGCAGTCGGAGTTCGTCCGACGAGCAGTACTTC.

This clonotype was seen a few times. V gene TRBV3-1 combines with J gene TRBJ1-1; no clear D. V shed 8 bases and J shed 2 bases, with 12 bases lying between them. The CDR3 is 13 residues long. Germline V gene lookup returns CDR1 LGHDT and CDR2 YNNKEL (reference sequence). CDR3 bases: TGTGCCAGCCAAGCGGGGTCCAACACTGAAGCTTTCTTT. This codes for CASQAGSNTEAFF.

Worth noting for this clonotype: A read error may explain this, as a much larger clone is one base away. The chain links TRBV4-1 to TRBJ1-2, with 9 bases identical to TRBD1. V trimming: 4 bases; J trimming: 4 bases; junction bases outside the gene matches: 7. The CDR3 is 15 amino acids. Germline-derived CDR1 and CDR2 are MGHRA and YSYEKL. This CDR3 reads CASSLCADRGYGYTF. As DNA, the CDR3 is TGCGCCAGCAGCCTATGTGCGGACAGGGGCTATGGCTACACCTTC.

V usage is TRBV6-6 and J usage is TRBJ2-1; TRBD1 might be the D (5 bases). The CDR3 length is 15 residues. V was shortened by 7 bases and J by 0 bases, with 13 bases between the two germline ends. Germline V lookup: CDR1 MNHNY, CDR2 SVGAGI (reference sequence). The CDR3 DNA reads as TGTGCCAGCAAGGACACCTTATCCTCCTACAATGAGCAGTTCTTC. Translating gives CASKDTLSSYNEQFF.

This chain connects TRBV7-9 to TRBJ2-6; TRBD1 matches 8 bases. The CDR3 contains 18 residues. V lost 0 bases to trimming and J lost 4 bases; unmatched junction nucleotides: 8. Germline V gene data show CDR1 as SEHNR and CDR2 as FQNEAQ (reference sequence). CDR3 sequence: CASSLAGRGLSGANVLTF. CDR3 coding DNA: TGTGCCAGCAGCTTAGCGGGCAGGGGGCTAAGCGGGGCCAACGTCCTGACTTTC.

This clonotype came up a few times. The V call is TRBV5-1, the J call TRBJ2-3; 12 bases align to TRBD2. This CDR3 has 17 amino acids. V gave up 1 base and J gave up 3 bases; unmatched junction bases: 6. Germline V gene lookup returns CDR1 SGHRS and CDR2 YFSETQ. The CDR3, as DNA: TGCGCCAGCAGCTTGATTGGTCTAGCGGGAGGGACAGATACGCAGTATTTT. Translated: CASSLIGLAGGTDTQYF.

The J gene is TRBJ2-3, the V gene TRBV15; TRBD2 matches at 7 bases. The CDR3 is 16 residues long. CDR1 is LNHNV and CDR2 is YYDKDF in the germline V gene (reference sequence). V lost 3 bases, J lost 8 bases, and 14 bases stayed unmatched. As DNA, the CDR3 is TGTGCCACCAGCAGTAGGCCTAGCGGTCTTCACGGTACGCAGTATTTT. Its translation: CATSSRPSGLHGTQYF.

This clonotype was picked up one time. This sequence joins TRBV7-2 and TRBJ2-1; weak D call: TRBD1 (6 bases). The V gene lost 2 bases and the J gene lost 6 bases, with 14 bases spanning the gap. Germline-derived CDR1 and CDR2 are SGHTA and FQGNSA. The CDR3 is 15 amino acids. As DNA, the CDR3 is TGTGCCAGCAGCTTATCCGGGACACGGACCAATGAGCAGTTCTTC. This encodes CASSLSGTRTNEQFF.

This clonotype was seen more than once but under ten times. V usage is TRBV7-2 and J usage is TRBJ2-7; 12 bases are shared with TRBD2. Trimming took 5 bases from V and 7 from J; bases not matched to a gene: 6. The V gene's germline CDR1 is SGHTA and CDR2 FQGNSA. This CDR3 is 14 amino acids long. The CDR3 region is CASSPSGLAGEQYF. The DNA for the CDR3 is TGTGCCAGCAGCCCCAGCGGACTAGCGGGAGAGCAGTACTTC.

The rearrangement uses TRBV4-1 and TRBJ1-2; weak D call: TRBD1 (5 bases). Trimming cost V 1 base and J 4 bases, with 10 bases left between them. This CDR3 contains 14 residues. Germline V CDR1 and CDR2: MGHRA, YSYEKL. CDR3 loop: CASSQGQTVYGYTF. For the CDR3, the DNA is TGCGCCAGCAGCCAAGGACAGACCGTCTATGGCTACACCTTC.

The chain links TRBV5-1 to TRBJ2-7; 12 bases are a match to TRBD2. The germline CDR1 and CDR2 sequences are SGHRS and YFSETQ. The CDR3 is 19 amino acids. Losses at the gene ends were 0 bases for V and 7 bases for J; bases not matched to a gene: 17. Here the CDR3 DNA reads TGCGCCAGCAGCTTGGGGGTGACTAGCGGGGGCCCCTCCTACAATGAGCAGTACTTC. This sequence encodes CASSLGVTSGGPSYNEQYF.